This T cell receptor (beta chain) was sequenced during a study of radiation and T cells in renal cell carcinoma. From germline, CDR1 is SEHNR and CDR2 FQNEAQ (reference sequence). Germline trimming cut 5 bases from V and 1 base from J; bases unmatched to any gene: 4. The CDR3 runs to 15 residues. Time point given: blood 2 weeks post-SBRT. Treatment of the sample: 15 Gy SBRT to primary tumor, nephrectomy 4 weeks later. Measured with immunoSEQ multiplex PCR; TCRdb has only the in-frame clones, and not every one. The sample consists of tens of thousands of clones, roughly 85% of them appearing once. V usage is TRBV7-9 and J usage is TRBJ2-1, with TRBD1 identical over 8 bases. This TCR was recovered from a woman aged 45-59 years with renal cell carcinoma. The source material was blood, sampled from a patient whose treatment included radiotherapy and nephrectomy. The DNA for the CDR3 is TGTGCCAGCAGCCTACAGGGGGGATCCTACAATGAGCAGTTCTTC. Translated, it gives CASSLQGGSYNEQFF.